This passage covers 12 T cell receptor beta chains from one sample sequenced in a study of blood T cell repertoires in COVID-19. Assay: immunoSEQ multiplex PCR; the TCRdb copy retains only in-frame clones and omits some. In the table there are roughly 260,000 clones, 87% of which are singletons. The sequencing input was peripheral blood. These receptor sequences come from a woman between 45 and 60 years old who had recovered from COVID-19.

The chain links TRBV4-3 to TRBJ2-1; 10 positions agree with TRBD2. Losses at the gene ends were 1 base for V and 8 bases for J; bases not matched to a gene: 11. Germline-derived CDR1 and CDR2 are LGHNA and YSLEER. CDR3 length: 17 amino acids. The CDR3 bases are TGCGCCAGCAGCCAAGGCAGGGGAAAGCGGGGGGGCCATGAGCAGTTCTTC. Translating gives CASSQGRGKRGGHEQFF.

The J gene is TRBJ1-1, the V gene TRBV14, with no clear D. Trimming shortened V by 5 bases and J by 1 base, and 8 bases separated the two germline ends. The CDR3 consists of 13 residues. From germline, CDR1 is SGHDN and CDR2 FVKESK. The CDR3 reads CASSWASNTEAFF. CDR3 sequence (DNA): TGTGCCAGCAGCTGGGCCTCGAACACTGAAGCTTTCTTT.

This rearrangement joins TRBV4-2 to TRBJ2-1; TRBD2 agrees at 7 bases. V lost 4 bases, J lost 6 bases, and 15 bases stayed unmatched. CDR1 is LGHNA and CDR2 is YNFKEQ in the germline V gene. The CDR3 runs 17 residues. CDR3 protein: CASSLHFASGSTNEQFF. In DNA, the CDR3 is TGTGCCAGCAGCCTACACTTCGCTAGCGGAAGCACCAATGAGCAGTTCTTC.

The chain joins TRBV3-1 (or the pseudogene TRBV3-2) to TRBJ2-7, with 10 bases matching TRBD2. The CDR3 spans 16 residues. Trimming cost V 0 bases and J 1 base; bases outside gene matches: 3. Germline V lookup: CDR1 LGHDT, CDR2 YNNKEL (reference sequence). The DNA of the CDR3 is TGTGCCAGCAGCCAAGATCTAGCGGGAGTATCCTACGAGCAGTACTTC. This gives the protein CASSQDLAGVSYEQYF.

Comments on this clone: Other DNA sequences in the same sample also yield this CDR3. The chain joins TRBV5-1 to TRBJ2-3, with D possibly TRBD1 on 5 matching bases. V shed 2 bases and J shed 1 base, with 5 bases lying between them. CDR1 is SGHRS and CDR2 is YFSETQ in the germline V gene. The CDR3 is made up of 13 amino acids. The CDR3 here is CASSLGGTDTQYF. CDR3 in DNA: TGCGCCAGCAGCTTAGGGGGCACAGATACGCAGTATTTT.

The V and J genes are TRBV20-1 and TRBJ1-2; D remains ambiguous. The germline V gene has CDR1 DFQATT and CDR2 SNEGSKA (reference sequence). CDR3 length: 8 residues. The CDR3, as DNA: TGCAGCTCGGGAGGCTACACCTTC. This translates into CSSGGYTF.

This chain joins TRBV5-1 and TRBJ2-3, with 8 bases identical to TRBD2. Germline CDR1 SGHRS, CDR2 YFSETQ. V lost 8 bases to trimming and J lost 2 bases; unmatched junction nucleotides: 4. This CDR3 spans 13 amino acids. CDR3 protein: CASAGGATDTQYF. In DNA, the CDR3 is TGCGCCAGTGCGGGGGGAGCCACAGATACGCAGTATTTT.

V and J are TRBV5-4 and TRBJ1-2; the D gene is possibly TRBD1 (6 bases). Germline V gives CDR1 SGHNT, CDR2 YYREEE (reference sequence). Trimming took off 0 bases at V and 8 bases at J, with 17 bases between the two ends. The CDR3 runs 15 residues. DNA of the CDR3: TGTGCCAGCAGCTTGGATATTAGGGGGAGTGGCGGCTACACCTTC. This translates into CASSLDIRGSGGYTF.

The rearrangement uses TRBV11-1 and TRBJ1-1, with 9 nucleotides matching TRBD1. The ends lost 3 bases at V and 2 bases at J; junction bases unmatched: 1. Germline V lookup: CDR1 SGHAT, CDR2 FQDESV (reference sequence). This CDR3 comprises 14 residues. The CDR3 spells CASSLTGGNTEAFF. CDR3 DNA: TGTGCCAGCAGCTTGACAGGGGGTAACACTGAAGCTTTCTTT.

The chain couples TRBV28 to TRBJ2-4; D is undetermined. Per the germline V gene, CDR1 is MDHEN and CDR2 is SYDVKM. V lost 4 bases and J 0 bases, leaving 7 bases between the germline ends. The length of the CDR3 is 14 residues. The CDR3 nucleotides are TGTGCCAGCAGTTCTGCAGGAGCCAAAAACATTCAGTACTTC. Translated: CASSSAGAKNIQYF.

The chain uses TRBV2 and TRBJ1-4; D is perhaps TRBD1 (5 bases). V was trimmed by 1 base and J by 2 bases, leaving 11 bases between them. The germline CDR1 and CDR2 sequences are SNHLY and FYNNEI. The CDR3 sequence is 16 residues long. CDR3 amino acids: CASSEGAGWTNEKLFF. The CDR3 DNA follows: TGTGCCAGCAGTGAAGGTGCAGGGTGGACTAATGAAAAACTGTTTTTT.

The CDR3 loop reads CASSLYGQGAYEQYF. CDR3 nucleotides: TGTGCCAGCAGTTTATATGGACAGGGGGCCTACGAGCAGTACTTC. The chain links TRBV28 to TRBJ2-7; 10 nucleotides align to TRBD1. The V and J ends lost 1 base and 2 bases, in that order; junction bases with no gene match: 2. Germline V gives CDR1 MDHEN, CDR2 SYDVKM. This CDR3 spans 15 amino acids.